The entry below gives a single T cell receptor (beta chain) sequence along with its context. Then a second PCR, running about 6 to 12 cycles, was carried out with a sample-barcoded 5' primer and a J-beta primer mix. MiXCR was run by TCRdb on the 5' RACE reads, yielding one entry per CDR3 protein. The sample includes hundreds of thousands of distinct CDR3 sequences, approximately 49% seen only once; the top ten take 13%. This specimen comes from a study of blood T cells in healthy people across ages. The individuals who served as donors were healthy Caucasians living in Russia, aged roughly 6 to 90. The source is a man between 25 and 39 years old in good health. The sequenced sample was blood.

As DNA, the CDR3 is TGTGCCAGCAGCTTCCAACAAGGGGGCGCTGGCTCAGATACGCAGTATTTT. It translates to CASSFQQGGAGSDTQYF. The chain joins TRBV7-9 to TRBJ2-3, with 7 bases that match TRBD1. This CDR3 region has 17 residues. From germline, CDR1 is SEHNR and CDR2 FQNEAQ (reference sequence). V shed 3 bases and J 4 bases; nucleotides not matched to a gene: 13.